This is a list of T cell receptor beta chains from one sample in a study of OX40 agonist ivuxolimab in advanced cancers. The protocol was immunoSEQ multiplex PCR, while the TCRdb copy is restricted to in-frame clones and leaves out a portion. Here the sample spans roughly 30,000 clones, roughly nine tenths being singletons. The material was CD4+ or CD8+ T cells sorted from blood, obtained in a trial of the OX40 agonist ivuxolimab. These receptors originate from an adult with an advanced solid tumor such as melanoma, head and neck, liver or kidney cancer. Both conserved end residues are trimmed from each CDR3.

j_call v_call cdr3_aa
TRBJ1-1 TRBV6-6 ASGEGRGTEAF
TRBJ1-5 TRBV27 ASSFRGLQPQH
TRBJ1-5 TRBV7-9 ASSPGTGNSNQPQH
TRBJ1-5 TRBV27 ASSLGRHQPQH
TRBJ2-7 TRBV28 ASSLWTGPDSYEQY
TRBJ1-1 TRBV5-4 ASSSLGTDNTEAF
TRBJ2-1 TRBV10-1 ASSDRGLVNEQF
TRBJ1-1 TRBV19 ASSEGQAMNTEAF
TRBJ2-5 TRBV14 ASSQPGLEETQY
TRBJ2-3 TRBV7-3 ASSLRVREITGTDTQY
TRBJ1-5 TRBV27 ASSIQGADQPQH
TRBJ2-1 TRBV19 ASSTTSGPAYNEQF
TRBJ2-1 TRBV10-3 AISAVAGGQEPKAKTYNEQF
TRBJ1-1 TRBV10-3 AISTPGAKNTEAF
TRBJ2-1 TRBV11-2 ASSLGGGTYNEQF
TRBJ1-1 TRBV6-5 ASSHEWVTEAF
TRBJ2-2 TRBV10-1 ASSELASGGELF
TRBJ1-5 TRBV9 ASSPQGPRITNQPQH
TRBJ2-1 TRBV28 ASSPNNEQF
TRBJ2-1 TRBV4-3 ASSQDSASSSYNEQF
TRBJ2-4 TRBV4-1 ASSQDPGFGNIQY
TRBJ2-7 TRBV6-5 ASSGLYLEQY
TRBJ2-5 TRBV11-2 ASSPGLQQETQY